The clone carrying this T cell receptor (beta chain) was counted ten times or more. Germline V gene lookup returns CDR1 SGHVS and CDR2 FQNEAQ. Germline trimming cut 1 base from V and 2 bases from J; bases unmatched to any gene: 4. The CDR3 runs to 16 residues. From RNA, the CDR3 regions of TCR beta chains were amplified and sequenced. Amplification began with first-round RT-PCR using HTBI primers, then second-round multiplex PCR was performed. TCRdb processed the multiplex PCR reads anew with MiXCR; each CDR3 protein has one entry. The profile shows a few hundred thousand distinct CDR3 sequences, roughly 40% of them singletons. This sample was included in a study of Graves' ophthalmopathy and Graves' hyperthyroidism. Orbital computed tomography, thyroid ultrasound, TRAb, serum thyroxine and clinical symptoms formed the basis of diagnosis.

The source of this sequence is an adult man with Graves' hyperthyroidism. V is TRBV7-8 and J is TRBJ1-5; TRBD1 matches 8 bases. Sequenced sample: peripheral blood or thyroid tissue (not recorded which). The CDR3 DNA is TGTGCCAGCAGCTTAGACCTGACAGGGGGCAATCAGCCCCAGCATTTT. Amino acid sequence: CASSLDLTGGNQPQHF.